The 22 T cell receptor beta chains reported below all come from one sample, sequenced in a study of cytomegalovirus exposure and HLA in healthy donors. Researchers ran the PCR with 60 Vbeta and 13 Jbeta primers. The table came from immunoSEQ multiplex PCR; TCRdb's copy has only in-frame clones and leaves some out. The sample contains 100,000 or so clones, 78% of which appear only once. Sequencing used PBMCs. The receptor set was obtained from a man aged 25 to 40 in good health and CMV-seronegative.

V is TRBV18 and J is TRBJ1-5; 9 positions match TRBD1. V lost 6 bases and J lost 6; bases outside the gene matches: 9. CDR3 length equals 15 residues. CDR1 is KGHSH and CDR2 is LQKENI in the germline V gene. This CDR3 is CASSKGTGLGQPQHF. Here the CDR3 DNA reads TGTGCCAGCTCCAAAGGGACAGGGCTAGGTCAGCCCCAGCATTTT.

This chain links TRBV7-7 with TRBJ2-2, with D hard to call. The CDR3 is made up of 13 amino acids. Per germline, CDR1 SSHAT and CDR2 FNYEAQ (reference sequence). The V and J ends lost 5 bases and 9 bases respectively, with 13 bases between them. The CDR3 spells CASSPIEVRELFF. The CDR3 DNA follows: TGTGCCAGCAGCCCCATAGAGGTCCGGGAGCTGTTTTTT.

This chain joins TRBV27 and TRBJ2-7; 7 nucleotides align to TRBD2. The CDR3 has 15 amino acids. The trim removed 8 bases at V and 0 bases at J, leaving 10 bases unmatched. CDR1 is MNHEY and CDR2 is SMNVEV in the germline V gene (reference sequence). CDR3 loop: CASSRSGQSSYEQYF. CDR3 nucleotides: TGTGCCAGCTCCCGTAGCGGGCAGAGCTCCTACGAGCAGTACTTC.

The chain uses TRBV5-3 and TRBJ2-1; D is unresolved. TRBV5-3 carries the ORF label, with uncertain function. Deletions cut 4 bases from V and 9 bases from J, with 8 bases between. The CDR3 spans 11 residues. The CDR3 bases are TGTGCCAGAAGCACGAACACTGAGCAGTTCTTC. Amino acids: CARSTNTEQFF.

The V and J genes are TRBV10-1 and TRBJ1-5, with 8 bases that match TRBD1. Germline V gene sequence: CDR1 WNHNN, CDR2 SYGVQD (reference sequence). CDR3 length: 16 amino acids. Trimming took 1 base from V and 2 from J; bases not matched to a gene: 4. The chain's CDR3 is CASSEFRGRGNQPQHF. The CDR3 region has the DNA TGCGCCAGCAGTGAGTTCAGGGGGCGCGGCAATCAGCCCCAGCATTTT.

The genes are TRBV27 and TRBJ2-5; 7 nucleotides match TRBD2. The tail of the sequence fits TRBJ2-7 better, so the J call may be wrong. The germline gives CDR1 MNHEY, CDR2 SMNVEV (reference sequence). This CDR3 comprises 13 residues. CDR3 protein: CASSSSGGYEQYF. For the CDR3, the DNA is TGTGCCAGCAGTTCCTCGGGAGGATACGAGCAGTACTTC.

The CDR3 region is CASSPAGTEAFF. The CDR3 DNA reads as TGTGCCAGCAGCCCCGCGGGGACCGAAGCTTTCTTT. The chain recombines TRBV7-9 with TRBJ1-1, with D possibly TRBD1 on 5 matching bases. Trimming cost V 5 bases and J 8 bases, with 12 bases left between them. From germline, CDR1 is SEHNR and CDR2 FQNEAQ (reference sequence). CDR3 size: 12 residues.

This chain uses TRBV11-3 with TRBJ2-3; TRBD2 might be the D (6 bases). V was pared by 5 bases and J by 0 bases, with 9 bases between. This CDR3 comprises 14 residues. Germline V gene sequence: CDR1 SGHNT, CDR2 YENEEA. The CDR3 bases are TGTGCCAGCAGCGCGGGACGGAGCACAGATACGCAGTATTTT. The encoded protein is CASSAGRSTDTQYF.

The chain has TRBV7-8 and TRBJ1-5, with a tentative D call TRBD1 (5 bases). The CDR3 sequence is 15 residues long. Deletions cut 4 bases from V and 9 bases from J, with 19 bases between. CDR1 SGHVS and CDR2 FQNEAQ come from the germline V gene. In DNA form, the CDR3 reads TGTGCCAGCAGCTCCCCCGGGCCCCAGGGTCGGCCCCAGCATTTT. Protein sequence: CASSSPGPQGRPQHF.

This chain connects TRBV30 to TRBJ1-2; D unclear. The V gene lost 8 bases and the J gene lost 6 bases, with 28 bases spanning the gap. Germline values: CDR1 GTSNPN, CDR2 SVGIG (reference sequence). The CDR3 length is 16 residues. The CDR3 loop reads CAARGFAGEPGDGYTF. The CDR3, as DNA: TGTGCCGCACGCGGCTTCGCGGGCGAACCTGGGGATGGCTACACCTTC.

V usage is TRBV4-3 and J usage is TRBJ2-1, with 8 nucleotides matching TRBD2. The length of the CDR3 is 18 residues. J gave up 7 bases and V 0 bases, and 14 bases lay outside the gene matches. Germline V gene data show CDR1 as LGHNA and CDR2 as YSLEER. The CDR3 coding sequence is TGCGCCAGCAGCCAAGATCACCGGACGGGAGGGGGTGGTAATGAGCAGTTCTTC. Amino acids: CASSQDHRTGGGGNEQFF.

The gene calls are TRBV9 and TRBJ2-5, with 7 bases aligning to TRBD1. This CDR3 comprises 14 residues. The germline gives CDR1 SGDLS, CDR2 YYNGEE. Trimming at V came to 4 bases and at J to 4 bases, leaving 7 bases not matched to a gene. CDR3 residues: CASSPYRGSETQYF. In DNA, the CDR3 is TGTGCCAGCAGCCCGTACAGGGGTTCAGAGACCCAGTACTTC.

The V gene is TRBV19, the J gene TRBJ2-7, with D possibly TRBD1 on 6 matching bases. Trimming shortened V by 7 bases and J by 2 bases, and 6 bases separated the two germline ends. CDR3 size: 11 residues. Germline-derived CDR1 and CDR2 are LNHDA and SQIVND (reference sequence). The CDR3 bases are TGTGCCAGTACAGGGGCCTACGAGCAGTACTTC. It specifies CASTGAYEQYF.

CDR3 bases: TGTGCCAGCAGCTGGGGGACAGGGGGCCCGGATACGCAGTATTTT. It translates to CASSWGTGGPDTQYF. The chain uses TRBV13 and TRBJ2-3, with TRBD1 identical over 12 bases. Germline CDR1 is PRHDT and CDR2 is FYEKMQ (reference sequence). V shed 4 bases and J 6 bases; nucleotides not matched to a gene: 5. This CDR3 contains 15 residues.

The rearrangement joins TRBV28 to TRBJ1-2, with D tentatively TRBD1 (5 bases). CDR3 length: 13 residues. Trimming left V 2 bases short and J 2 bases short, with 6 bases between. CDR1 and CDR2 (germline): MDHEN, SYDVKM. The CDR3 coding sequence is TGTGCCAGCAGTTTAACAGGAAACTATGGCTACACCTTC. Amino acid sequence: CASSLTGNYGYTF.

The chain combines TRBV7-2 with TRBJ1-1; the D gene is possibly TRBD1 (5 bases). The germline V gene has CDR1 SGHTA and CDR2 FQGNSA. V lost 5 bases and J lost 0, with 13 bases in between. The CDR3 runs 15 residues. CDR3 residues: CASSVAWGVNTEAFF. CDR3 nucleotide sequence: TGTGCCAGCAGCGTCGCTTGGGGGGTGAACACTGAAGCTTTCTTT.

This clone was counted a single time. V usage is TRBV28 and J usage is TRBJ2-5; unclear D gene. The CDR3 is 14 amino acids. The V end lost 3 bases, the J end lost 0 bases, and 8 bases lay between the germline ends. Germline CDR1 reads MDHEN; CDR2 reads SYDVKM. The chain's CDR3 is CASSLEYDQETQYF. As DNA, the CDR3 is TGTGCCAGCAGTTTGGAGTATGACCAAGAGACCCAGTACTTC.

The chain employs TRBV6-6 and TRBJ2-1; TRBD1 matches 10 bases. Germline CDR1 reads MNHNY; CDR2 reads SVGAGI (reference sequence). The V gene end was trimmed by 0 bases and the J gene end by 7 bases; junction bases not matched to a gene: 3. The CDR3 is 15 residues long. DNA of the CDR3: TGTGCCAGCAGTTACTCGTGGACAGGGGGGAATGAGCAGTTCTTC. Protein sequence: CASSYSWTGGNEQFF.

The genes are TRBV6-6 and TRBJ2-7; TRBD1 aligns across 7 bases. In germline, CDR1 is MNHNY, CDR2 SVGAGI (reference sequence). With 0 bases clipped from V and 3 bases from J, the junction kept 8 bases outside the gene matches. The CDR3 totals 16 residues. The CDR3 loop reads CASSYSTGTANYEQYF. Here the CDR3 DNA reads TGTGCCAGCAGTTACTCGACCGGGACAGCTAACTACGAGCAGTACTTC.

CDR3 nucleotides: TGTGCCATCAGTGAGTCCACAGACACCGGGGAGCTGTTTTTT. Translating it yields CAISESTDTGELFF. The chain carries TRBV10-3 and TRBJ2-2; no clear D gene. CDR1 ENHRY and CDR2 SYGVKD come from the germline V gene. Trimming pared 0 bases from V and 3 bases from J, leaving 5 bases between. The CDR3 extends over 14 amino acids.

J is TRBJ2-3 and V is TRBV6-5; D is unresolved. Between the trimmed V and J ends, which lost 8 bases and 1 base, there was a span of 13 bases. CDR3 length equals 14 residues. CDR1 is MNHEY, CDR2 SVGAGI, per germline. CDR3 nucleotides: TGTGCCAGCTATGGCCACCGGGGCACAGATACGCAGTATTTT. This codes for CASYGHRGTDTQYF.

Only a few counts were recorded for this clone. V gene TRBV6-5 combines with J gene TRBJ1-1; D remains ambiguous. CDR3 length equals 12 residues. Looked up from germline, CDR1 is MNHEY and CDR2 is SVGAGI. Trimming removed 9 bases at V and 3 bases at J, with 11 bases between. The CDR3 reads CASSERDTEAFF. CDR3 bases: TGTGCCAGTTCAGAGAGGGACACTGAAGCTTTCTTT.